This paragraph reports one T cell receptor (beta chain). This sample is drawn from a study of blood T cell repertoires in COVID-19. Generated by immunoSEQ multiplex PCR, the TCRdb table keeps only in-frame clones and is missing some. The sample includes about 220,000 clones, 82% of them seen just once. Recovery meant two consecutive negative NP/OP PCR tests, professional clearance, or resolved symptoms. The length of the CDR3 is 15 residues. Germline V lookup: CDR1 PRHDT, CDR2 FYEKMQ (reference sequence). Trimming removed 0 bases from V and 2 bases from J; junction bases left unmatched: 2. Sequenced sample: PBMCs or T cells enriched from blood (not recorded which). This TCR was recovered from a woman between 55 and 75 years old who had recovered from COVID-19. The rearrangement uses TRBV13 and TRBJ1-2; 8 nucleotides agree with TRBD1. The CDR3 coding sequence is TGTGCCAGCAGCTTAGGGGACAGGGAGAACTATGGCTACACCTTC. Protein product: CASSLGDRENYGYTF.